Sequencing of this T cell receptor beta chain was carried out in a study of control samples from healthy donors and cancer patients (dated by TCRdb to 2018 to 2020). The library was built by means of the immunoSEQ multiplex PCR assay. TCRdb stores this immuneACCESS table with in-frame sequences only. Part of the clones is absent; in the studies checked, under half of the shortfall reflects unresolved V genes, and no reason is known for the rest. This sample comprises roughly 150,000 clones, almost 90% of them detected only once. The ten largest account for over 1.5% of the sample. Looking up the germline V gene yields CDR1 SGHTA and CDR2 FQGNSA. The cysteine opens and the phenylalanine closes a CDR3 of 13 amino acids. Just the 39-base CDR3 DNA is kept, in frame starting at base 1. V is shortened by 8 bases, J by 5 bases, and the region joining them spans 13 bases. In regard to this clone: The antigen it recognizes is unknown. Nothing much larger sits one base from this clone, and base qualities are not available.

The rearrangement joined TRBV7-2 to TRBJ2-1; a tentative D match to TRBD2 spans 5 bases. This receptor was identified in a man in his late teens or twenties in good health. Sequences were obtained from blood. The CDR3 in this case is CASRRIGNNEQFF. The DNA sequence follows: TGTGCCAGCCGGAGGATAGGGAACAATGAGCAGTTCTTC.